This record concerns one TCR beta chain sequence. This sample is drawn from a study of PD-L1 blockade in urothelial cancer. Trimming pared 0 bases from V and 6 bases from J, leaving 5 bases between. The V gene's germline CDR1 is MGHRA and CDR2 YSYEKL. The length of the CDR3 is 12 residues. Only in-frame clones appear in the TCRdb table, and some are missing; sequencing was by immunoSEQ multiplex PCR. The sample includes roughly 100,000 clones, approximately 86% of them seen just once. Patients in the study were battling locally advanced or metastatic urothelial carcinoma. This clonotype originated in a man aged 50 to 60 with urothelial cancer. The sample was PBMCs, taken around atezolizumab (anti-PD-L1) treatment. The rearrangement joins TRBV4-1 to TRBJ1-1; D unclear. The CDR3 sequence is CASSQDGSEAFF. CDR3 in DNA: TGCGCCAGCAGCCAAGACGGGTCTGAAGCTTTCTTT.